The clone carrying this T cell receptor (beta chain) was found a few times. Its antigen is as yet unknown. TCRdb processed the 5' RACE reads anew with MiXCR; each CDR3 protein has one entry. The sample has nearly 350,000 distinct CDR3 sequences, approximately 13% seen once. Trimming pared 4 bases from V and 1 base from J, leaving 11 bases between. Germline-derived CDR1 and CDR2 are MNHEY and SMNVEV (reference sequence). This CDR3 is built from 15 residues. These data come from a study of T-cell memory formation after mild COVID-19. Notes on the study in general: Clones that contracted from day 15 to 85 were balanced CD4/CD8, while later expanders leaned CD4+. Mainly in CM and EM were contracting CD4+ clones; CD8+ were in EMRA. Cross-reactive memory seemingly joined, as some responding clones were found in pre-infection memory.

The V gene is TRBV27, the J gene TRBJ1-5; no firm D call. The sample taken for sequencing was PBMCs or a T cell subset sorted from them (not recorded which). The TCR originated in a man in his late teens or twenties who had mild COVID-19 (a few samples of this study predate the infection). Cell type and time point are not known. The CDR3 coding sequence is TGTGCCAGCAGTTCTGGGCGGGAGAGCAATCAGCCCCAGCATTTT. This sequence encodes CASSSGRESNQPQHF.